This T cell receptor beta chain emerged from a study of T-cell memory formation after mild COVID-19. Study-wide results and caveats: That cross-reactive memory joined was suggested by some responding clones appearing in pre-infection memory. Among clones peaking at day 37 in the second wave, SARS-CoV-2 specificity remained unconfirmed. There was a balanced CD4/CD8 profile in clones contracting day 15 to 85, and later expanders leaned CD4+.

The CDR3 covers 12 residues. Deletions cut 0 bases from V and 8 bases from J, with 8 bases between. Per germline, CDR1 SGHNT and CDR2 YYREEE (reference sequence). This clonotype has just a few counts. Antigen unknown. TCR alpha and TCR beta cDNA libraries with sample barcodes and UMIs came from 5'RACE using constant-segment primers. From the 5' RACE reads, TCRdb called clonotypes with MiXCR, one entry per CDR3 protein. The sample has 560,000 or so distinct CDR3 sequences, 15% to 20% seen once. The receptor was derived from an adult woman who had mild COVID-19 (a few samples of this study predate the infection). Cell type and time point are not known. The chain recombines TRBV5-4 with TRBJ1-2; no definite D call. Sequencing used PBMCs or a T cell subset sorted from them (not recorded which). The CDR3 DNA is TGTGCCAGCAGCTTGGTCAGCCAGGGCTACACCTTC. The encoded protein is CASSLVSQGYTF.